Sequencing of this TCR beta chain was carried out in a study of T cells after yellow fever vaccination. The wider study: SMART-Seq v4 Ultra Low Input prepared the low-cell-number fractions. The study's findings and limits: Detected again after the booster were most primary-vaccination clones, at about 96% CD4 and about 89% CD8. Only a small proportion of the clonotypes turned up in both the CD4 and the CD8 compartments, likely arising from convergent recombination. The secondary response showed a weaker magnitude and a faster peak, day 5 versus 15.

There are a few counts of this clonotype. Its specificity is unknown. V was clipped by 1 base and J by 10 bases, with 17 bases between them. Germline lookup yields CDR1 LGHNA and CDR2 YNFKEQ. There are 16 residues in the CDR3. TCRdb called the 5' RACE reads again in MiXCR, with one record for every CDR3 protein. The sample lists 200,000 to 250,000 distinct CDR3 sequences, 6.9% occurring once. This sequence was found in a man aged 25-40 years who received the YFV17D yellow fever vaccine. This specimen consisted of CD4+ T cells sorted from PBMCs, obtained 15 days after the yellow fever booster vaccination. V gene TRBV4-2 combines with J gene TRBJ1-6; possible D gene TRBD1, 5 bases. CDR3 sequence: CASSQGSRGLYSPLHF. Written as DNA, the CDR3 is TGTGCCAGCAGCCAAGGGAGTCGGGGCCTCTACTCACCCCTCCACTTT.